Reported below is one T cell receptor beta chain. Looked up from germline, CDR1 is SGHVS and CDR2 is FQNEAQ. V gave up 0 bases and J gave up 6 bases; unmatched junction bases: 3. CDR3 size: 14 residues. Measured with immunoSEQ multiplex PCR; TCRdb has only the in-frame clones, and not every one. The sample carries around 150,000 clones, 81% recorded once. The data are from a study of blood T cell repertoires in COVID-19. Study-level background: Researchers got acute and convalescent COVID-19 samples from the United States, Italy and Spain. Sample material is recorded as cDNA or gDNA derived from T cells, B-cell-depleted T cells, or PBMCs.

V and J are TRBV7-8 and TRBJ2-7; 9 bases match TRBD2. Sequences were obtained from peripheral blood. This TCR was recovered from a human donor in a cohort sampled during active COVID-19. The CDR3 loop is CASSLAAGGLEQYF. For the CDR3, the DNA is TGTGCCAGCAGCTTAGCAGCGGGGGGTCTCGAGCAGTACTTC. The complete variable domain, with remaining parts taken from reference TRBV7-8 and TRBJ2-7, reads GAGVSQSPRYKVAKRGQDVALRCDPISGHVSLFWYQQALGQGPEFLTYFQNEAQLDKSGLPSDRFFAERPEGSVSTLKIQRTQQEDSAVYLCASSLAAGGLEQYFGPGTRLTVT.